Given below is one TCR beta chain in context. The antigen it recognizes is unknown. Per-base quality was not reported, and no clone a single base away is much larger than it. This entry belongs to a study of shared clonotypes between healthy human individuals (dated by TCRdb to about 2020). In terms of the full investigation: A couple of women and a few men aged 18 to 49 years were included in the cohort. Per donor, three plates each were used for CD4 naive and CD4 memory, two for CD8 naive, and one for CD8 memory. To estimate repertoire size and how much clonotype sharing occurs between individuals, the study deeply sequenced the blood TCR repertoires of roughly 5 healthy adults. To increase sequencing depth and limit assay-specific biases, different laboratories used diverse techniques to prepare libraries and sequence TCR repertoires. Leukapheresis yielded between about 0.9 and 8.9 billion PBMCs per donor. Beyond this particular receptor, the publication reports: Compared with non-shared clonotypes, clonotypes shared by all four sorted-subset donors had higher generation probabilities. Naive subsets generally had larger estimated clonotype richness than memory subsets did. Rarefaction of sorted-subset datasets indicated incomplete sequencing despite the large sequencing depth. Because the study included a small number of donors, the genetic and exposure-history diversity represented was limited. Sharing across four donors was observed for approximately 5% of naive CD4, about 3.2% of naive CD8, about 2.5% of memory CD4, and roughly 0.4% of memory CD8 clonotypes. Only blood was sampled, and tissue TCR repertoires likely differ from those in blood. Based on pairwise subsampling, the degree of clonotype sharing among donors was expected to be affected by sequencing depth.

Trimming costs V 3 bases and J 7 bases, and their ends lie 12 bases apart. Measured from the cysteine to the phenylalanine, the CDR3 is 14 residues long. Only the CDR3 DNA is retained, 42 bases long and in frame from the first base. Per the germline V gene, MGHDK is the CDR1 and SYGVNS is the CDR2. The donors were healthy, HIV-negative adults with no recently reported acute infections or vaccinations. Every donor was a Caucasian adult residing in Nashville, Tennessee, USA. CD4+ T cells were enriched through magnetic negative selection, after which naive cells were positively selected on CD45RA and the remaining negative fraction served as the memory subset. Blood was obtained by leukapheresis, after which PBMCs were separated by Ficoll-Histopaque density gradient centrifugation and cryopreserved in liquid nitrogen vapor phase. Analytical flow cytometry was used to check the purity and quantity of every magnetically sorted T cell population. Genomic DNA was isolated from each sorted fraction and quantified by UV absorbance on a Nanodrop 2000c.

TCR CDR3 regions were amplified from genomic DNA by multiplex PCR using the deep immunoSEQ assay. Extracted genomic DNA from each cell subset was distributed evenly across all wells of several immunoSEQ 96-well plates, and each plate was treated as a replicate. Each replicate PCR for sorted subsets received roughly 0.2 ug genomic DNA, equal to around 32,000 T cell genomes. Purified libraries were quantified with a Qubit 3.0 fluorometer, sized on a Bioanalyzer 2100, and re-quantified with the KAPA Library Quantification kit. A separate single-read 150-cycle Illumina NextSeq 550 flow cell was used to sequence each immunoSEQ 96-well plate. On the authors' methods: Because the immunoSEQ output held only junctional sequences and lacked quality scores, the filtering could not match the filtering applied to full-length reads. To assign V/J genes and CDR3, sequences were annotated against IMGT germline references using PyIR, a Python wrapper for IgBLAST v1.9. Any read was removed if the V/J assignment was weak (E-value above 1e-6), the CDR3 was missing, or the read contained stop codons, out-of-frame junctions, or ambiguous translated residues. V3J clonotypes were defined as sequences sharing an identical inferred V gene, J gene, and CDR3 amino acid sequence. Percentage overlap between repertoires was calculated by dividing the number of shared unique clonotypes by the size of the smaller repertoire. Repertoire richness was assessed with RTK rarefaction, the Chao1 estimator, and Recon v2.1 estimates of unobserved clonotypes. For all TCRbeta clonotypes obtained by the gDNA method from a handful of donors, generation probabilities were computed with OLGA. Entries here come from immuneACCESS through TCRdb and include only in-frame sequences with V and J called. Some clones fail to appear in such tables; in the studies checked, an unresolved V gene covers under half of the shortfall, and the cause of the remainder is unknown. That table furnishes V, J and clone size, whereas the DNA furnished D and trimming. This sample holds 2 million to 2.5 million clones; 90% to 95% were observed only once. The ten largest clones represent approximately 0.4% of the sample.

The chain couples TRBV25-1 to TRBJ1-4, and the D gene may be TRBD1, 5 bases matching. Sequencing was performed on naive CD4+ T cells from PBMCs. The cell subset or site label, read with the paper, signifies: CD45RA+ positively selected. The TCR originated in a man aged 18 to 30 in good health. Some clones in this sample may be carry-over from other donors' samples. The CDR3 corresponds to CASSESGLGEKLFF. The DNA is TGTGCCAGCAGTGAGTCGGGGCTGGGTGAAAAACTGTTTTTT.